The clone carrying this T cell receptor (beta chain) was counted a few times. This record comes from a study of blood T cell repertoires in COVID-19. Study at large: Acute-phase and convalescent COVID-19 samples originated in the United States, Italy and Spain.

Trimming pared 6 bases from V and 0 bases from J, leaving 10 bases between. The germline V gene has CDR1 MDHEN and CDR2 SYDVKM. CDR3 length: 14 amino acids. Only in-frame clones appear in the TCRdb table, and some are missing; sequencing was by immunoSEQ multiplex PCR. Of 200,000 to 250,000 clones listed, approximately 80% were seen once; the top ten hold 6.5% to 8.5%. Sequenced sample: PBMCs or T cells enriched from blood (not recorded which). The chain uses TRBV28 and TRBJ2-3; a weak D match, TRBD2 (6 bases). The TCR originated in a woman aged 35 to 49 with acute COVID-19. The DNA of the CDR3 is TGTGCCAGCAGGAGCGGGTGGAGCACAGATACGCAGTATTTT. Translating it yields CASRSGWSTDTQYF.